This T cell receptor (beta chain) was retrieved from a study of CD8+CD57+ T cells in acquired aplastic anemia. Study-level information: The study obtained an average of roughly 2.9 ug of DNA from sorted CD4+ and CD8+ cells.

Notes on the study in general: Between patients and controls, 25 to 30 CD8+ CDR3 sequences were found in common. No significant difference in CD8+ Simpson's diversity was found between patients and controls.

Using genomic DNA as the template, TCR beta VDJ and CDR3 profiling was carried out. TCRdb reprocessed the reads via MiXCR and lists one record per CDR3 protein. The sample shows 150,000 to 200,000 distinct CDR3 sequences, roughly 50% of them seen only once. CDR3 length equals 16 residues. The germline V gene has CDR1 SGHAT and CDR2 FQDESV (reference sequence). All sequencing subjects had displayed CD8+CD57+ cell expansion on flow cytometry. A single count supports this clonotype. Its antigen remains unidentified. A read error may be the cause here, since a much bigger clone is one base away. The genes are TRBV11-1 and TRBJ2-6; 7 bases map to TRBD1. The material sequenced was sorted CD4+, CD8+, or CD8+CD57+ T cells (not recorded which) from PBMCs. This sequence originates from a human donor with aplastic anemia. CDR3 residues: CASSLQGTMKADVLTF. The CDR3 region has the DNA TGTGCCAGCAGCCTACAGGGGACCATGAAGGCCGACGTCCTGACTTTC.